This TCR beta chain derives from a study of early stage breast cancer tumors. The wider study: Most invasive tumors, twelve of 16, were ER+/PR+/HER2-.

On this clone itself: The antigen is undetermined.

Produced via immunoSEQ multiplex PCR; TCRdb's table is partial and in-frame only. The profile covers about 31,000 clones, with 60% to 80% appearing a single time and roughly a tenth taken by the ten largest. V was clipped by 4 bases and J by 5 bases; unmatched bases: 10. This CDR3 is built from 16 residues. Per germline, CDR1 SGDLS and CDR2 YYNGEE. Findings and caveats of the study: Blood repertoires resembled normal breast more than tumor.

The source of this sequence is a person younger than 45 with breast cancer. The chain has TRBV9 and TRBJ1-1, with 11 bases that match TRBD1. The sample was breast tumor tissue. DNA for the CDR3: TGTGCCAGCAGCACAGATCCCGGGACAGGGGGAACTGAAGCTTTCTTT. Protein product: CASSTDPGTGGTEAFF.